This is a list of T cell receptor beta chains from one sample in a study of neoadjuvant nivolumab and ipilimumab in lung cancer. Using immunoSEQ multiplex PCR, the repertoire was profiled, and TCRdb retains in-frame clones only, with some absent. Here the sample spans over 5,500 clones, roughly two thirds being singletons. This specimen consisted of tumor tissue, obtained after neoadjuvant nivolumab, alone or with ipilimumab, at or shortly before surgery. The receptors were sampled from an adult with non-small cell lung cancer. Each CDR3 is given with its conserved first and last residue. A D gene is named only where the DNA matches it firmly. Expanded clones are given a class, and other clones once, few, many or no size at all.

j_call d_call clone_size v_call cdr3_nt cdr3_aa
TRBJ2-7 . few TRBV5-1 TGCGCCAGCAGCTTGGCCCCCCAGATCGGTTACGAGCAGTACTTC CASSLAPQIGYEQYF
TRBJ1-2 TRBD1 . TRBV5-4 TGTGCCAGCAGCGCACGGACAGGACACGACTATGGCTACACCTTC CASSARTGHDYGYTF
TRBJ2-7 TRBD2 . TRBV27 TGTGCCAGCGCCCGACTAGCGGGAGGGAAACTTTACGAGCAGTACTTC CASARLAGGKLYEQYF
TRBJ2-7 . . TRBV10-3 TGTGCCATCAGCGGCCGACGGAACTCCTACGAGCAGTACTTC CAISGRRNSYEQYF
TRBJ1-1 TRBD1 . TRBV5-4 TGTGCCAGCAGCGTGGGACAGGTGAACACTGAAGCTTTCTTT CASSVGQVNTEAFF
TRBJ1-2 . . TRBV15 TGTGCCACCAGCAGAGATAGGGGGGGACTTGGTGAGGATCCTGGCTACACCTTC CATSRDRGGLGEDPGYTF
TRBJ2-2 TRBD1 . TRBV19 TGTGCCAGTAGTATAGTTGGGACAGGGACCGGGGAGCTGTTTTTT CASSIVGTGTGELFF
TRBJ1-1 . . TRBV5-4 TGTGCCAGCAGCTTCCGGGGAGGGAACACTGAAGCTTTCTTT CASSFRGGNTEAFF
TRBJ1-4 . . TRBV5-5 TGTGCCAGCAGCTTGGAAGGGATTAATGAAAAACTGTTTTTT CASSLEGINEKLFF
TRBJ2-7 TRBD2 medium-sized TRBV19 TGTGCCAGTAGTATAGGGACTAGCGCAACCTACGAGCAGTACTTC CASSIGTSATYEQYF
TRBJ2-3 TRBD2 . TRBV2 TGTGCCAGCCAGCGGGATTACACAGATACGCAGTATTTT CASQRDYTDTQYF
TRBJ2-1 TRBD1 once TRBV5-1 TGCGCCAGCAGCTTGATGGGGACAGGGGGGGATGAGCAGTTCTTC CASSLMGTGGDEQFF
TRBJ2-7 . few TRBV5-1 TGCGCCAGCAGCTTGGGTGTCGGCCTAGGGGGCTACGAGCAGTACTTC CASSLGVGLGGYEQYF
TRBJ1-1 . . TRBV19 TGTGCCAGTAGTATCCAGACACCCATGAACACTGAAGCTTTCTTT CASSIQTPMNTEAFF
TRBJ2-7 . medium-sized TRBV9 TGTGCCAGCAGCGTAGATCCGACAGGCGGCGAGCAGTACTTC CASSVDPTGGEQYF
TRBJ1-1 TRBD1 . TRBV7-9 TGTGCCAGCAGCCTACTTCGGGACAGGACTGAAGCTTTCTTT CASSLLRDRTEAFF
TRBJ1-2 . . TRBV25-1 TGTGCCAGCAGTGATTCTGCAGGGGACGTCTATGGCTACACCTTC CASSDSAGDVYGYTF
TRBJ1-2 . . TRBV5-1 TGCGCCAGCTCCGAGCCTCCGGGTAGCAATGGCTACACCTTC CASSEPPGSNGYTF
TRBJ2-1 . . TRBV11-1 TGTGCCAGCAGCTTAGTGGGGGCCGGCTCCTACAATGAGCAGTTCTTC CASSLVGAGSYNEQFF
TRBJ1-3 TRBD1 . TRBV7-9 TGTGCCAGCAGCCTACAGGGGGGGGACACCATATATTTT CASSLQGGDTIYF
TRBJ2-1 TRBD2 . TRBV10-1 TGCGCCAGCAGTGAGCTGGTAGCGGGTCGGGATGAGCAGTTCTTC CASSELVAGRDEQFF
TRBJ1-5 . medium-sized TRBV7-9 TGTGCCAGCAGCACAAGCGATAGCAATCAGCCCCAGCATTTT CASSTSDSNQPQHF
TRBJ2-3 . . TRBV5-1 TGCGCCAGCACCAAGGAGGGGGCGTACACAGATACGCAGTATTTT CASTKEGAYTDTQYF
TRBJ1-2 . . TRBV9 TGTGCCAGCAGCCGAGGAGAGACCTATGGCTACACCTTC CASSRGETYGYTF
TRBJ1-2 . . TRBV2 TGTGCCAGCAGTCGGGGCAGCTCTAACTATGGCTACACCTTC CASSRGSSNYGYTF
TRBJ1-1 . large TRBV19 TGTGCCAGTAGTACCCACAGGGCTAACACTGAAGCTTTCTTT CASSTHRANTEAFF
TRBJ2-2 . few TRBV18 TGTGCCAGCTCGGGGCAGGAGAACACCGGGGAGCTGTTTTTT CASSGQENTGELFF
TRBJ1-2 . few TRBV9 TGTGCCAGCAGCGCCAGACAGGCTAACTATGGCTACACCTTC CASSARQANYGYTF
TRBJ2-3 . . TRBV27 TGTGCCAGCAGTTTAAGGGGCACAGATACGCAGTATTTT CASSLRGTDTQYF
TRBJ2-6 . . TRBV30 TGTGCCTGGAGAAGTTCTGGGGCCAACGTCCTGACTTTC CAWRSSGANVLTF
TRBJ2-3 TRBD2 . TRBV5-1 TGCGCCAGCAGCTTGGGGACTAGGGGTGATACGCAGTATTTT CASSLGTRGDTQYF